This T cell receptor beta chain was captured by sequencing in a study of blood T cell repertoires in COVID-19 (dated by TCRdb to the early 2020s). Context from the whole study: Samples from collaborators originated in the United States, Italy and Spain and spanned both the acute and convalescent phases of COVID-19. Nearly every sample came with metadata listing a de-identified subject ID, COVID-19 status, age in years and sex. A freely available public database, intended as a resource for researchers studying the immune response to SARS-CoV-2, is where the repertoires were released. The prospective study material was composed of cDNA or gDNA derived from T cells, B-cell-depleted T cells, or PBMCs. Deeply sampled blood TCRbeta repertoires from subjects exposed to, actively infected with, or recovered from COVID-19 were included in the dataset. Samples were obtained from the ongoing ImmuneRACE study (first 160 participants) and from 1,200 or so subjects provided by 6 global collaborators. HLA class I and class II types, where available, came from metadata supplied by the sample provider rather than from assay-based typing.

The immunoSEQ Assay, a bias-controlled multiplex PCR, was used to amplify TCRbeta CDR3 regions from genomic DNA. The study's own analysis went as follows. The number of nucleated cells in each sample was estimated by amplification of reference gene primers within the assay. To quantify the absolute abundance of each unique TCRbeta CDR3 rearrangement, sequence reads were collapsed and filtered. For each sample, productive Simpson clonality was calculated as the square root of Simpson's diversity index across productive rearrangements. TCRdb holds this immuneACCESS table with in-frame rearrangements only. Some clones are missing; in checked studies, unresolved V genes explain under half, and the rest has no known cause. Clonal size and the V and J genes are those of that table, whereas D and trimming came from the DNA. The sample yields 220,000 or so clones; around 87% were counted once. The ten most abundant clones make up more than 13% of the sample.

About this clone: No cognate antigen has been identified for it. Base qualities are not provided; no much larger clone lies one nucleotide away.

The CDR3 spans 14 residues, from the cysteine through the phenylalanine. The entry retains the CDR3 DNA only, 42 bases that are in frame from base 1. Taken from the germline V gene, the CDR1 and CDR2 loops are MGHDK and SYGVNS. V loses 6 bases at its end and J loses 2 bases; junction bases beyond the gene matches: 1. Results the study describes overall, beyond this receptor: How much clinical and demographic metadata was included differed by source and by participant, and the metadata was provided uncurated.

Participants in the prospective study were enrolled through a virtual design, were aged roughly 18 to 90 years, and lived in 24 United States geographic areas. In the prospective study, participants were assigned to cohorts based on the clinical history participants reported in a screening survey and a study questionnaire. A participant counted as exposed if, within 2 weeks of entering the study, that participant had been in contact with someone who had a PCR-confirmed or clinician-diagnosed COVID-19 case. Each participant in the prospective study had whole blood, serum and a nasopharyngeal or oropharyngeal swab collected by mobile phlebotomists. Additional blood draws and questionnaires over an approximately two-month period could optionally be provided by prospective study participants. Prospective study blood samples were shipped either frozen or at room temperature before DNA extraction.

Rearrangement joined TRBV25-1 to TRBJ2-7, with 13 bases in between that match TRBD2. The sequence was obtained from a man aged 25 to 40 who had been exposed to COVID-19. The specimen sequenced was PBMCs or T cells enriched from blood (not recorded which). The CDR3: CASRGLAGTYEQYF. The nucleotide sequence reads as follows: TGTGCCAGCAGGGGACTAGCGGGGACCTACGAGCAGTACTTC.